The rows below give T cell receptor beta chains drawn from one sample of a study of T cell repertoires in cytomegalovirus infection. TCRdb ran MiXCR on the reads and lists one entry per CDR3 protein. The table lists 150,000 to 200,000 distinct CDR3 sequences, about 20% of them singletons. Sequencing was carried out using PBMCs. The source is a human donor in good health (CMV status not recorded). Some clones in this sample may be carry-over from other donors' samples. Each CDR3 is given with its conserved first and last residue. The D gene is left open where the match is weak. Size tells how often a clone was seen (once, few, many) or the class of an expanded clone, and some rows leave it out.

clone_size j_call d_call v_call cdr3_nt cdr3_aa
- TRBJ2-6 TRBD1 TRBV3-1 TGTGCCAGCAGCCAAAAGCCCGGGACAGGAGCCAGTCTGAGCTCTGGGGCCAACGTCCTGACTTTC CASSQKPGTGASLSSGANVLTF
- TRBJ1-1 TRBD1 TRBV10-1 TGCGCCAGCAGTTGGACAGGGATGGAAGCTTTCTTT CASSWTGMEAFF
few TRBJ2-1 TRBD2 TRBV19 TGTGCCAGTAGTATGGTAGCGGGGGGGTACAATGAGCAGTTCTTC CASSMVAGGYNEQFF
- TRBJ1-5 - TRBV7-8 TGTGCCAGCAGCTTAGTCTTGGGGGTAATTAGCAATCAGCCCCAGCATTTT CASSLVLGVISNQPQHF
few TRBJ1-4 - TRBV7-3 TGTGCCAGCAGCTCCCGTGGGGGGCGGAATGAAAAACTGTTTTTT CASSSRGGRNEKLFF
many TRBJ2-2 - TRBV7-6 TGTGCCAGCAGCTCCCTGGGGGACCGAACGAACACCGGGGAGCTGTTTTTT CASSSLGDRTNTGELFF
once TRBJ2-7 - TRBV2 TGTGCCAGCACGAGAAGGGGCACCTCGTCCTACGAGCAGTACTTC CASTRRGTSSYEQYF
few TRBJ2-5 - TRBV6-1 TGTGCCAGCAGTGTGGGCAGGGAAGAGACCCAGTACTTC CASSVGREETQYF
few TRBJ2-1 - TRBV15 TGTGCCACCAGCAGAGCCAGGGGGGGAAACAATGAGCAGTTCTTC CATSRARGGNNEQFF
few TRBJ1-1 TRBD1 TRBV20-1 TGCAGCGCGGCCGGACAGGGTCATACTGAAGCTTTCTTT CSAAGQGHTEAFF
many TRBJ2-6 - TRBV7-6 TGTGCCAGCAGCTCAGAAAGGGGACGGGGATTCTCTGGGGCCAACGTCCTGACTTTC CASSSERGRGFSGANVLTF
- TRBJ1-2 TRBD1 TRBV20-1 TGCAGTGCCCCAAGACAGGGCGACTATGGCTACACCTTC CSAPRQGDYGYTF
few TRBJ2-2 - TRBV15 TGTGCCACCAGCAGAGATTACGGGGCGAACACCGGGGAGCTGTTTTTT CATSRDYGANTGELFF
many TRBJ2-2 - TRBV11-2 TGTGCCAGCAGCTCACAGGGTAACACCGGGGAGCTGTTTTTT CASSSQGNTGELFF
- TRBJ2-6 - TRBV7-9 TGTGCCAGCACCCTCGACGTTTCTGGGACCAACGTCCTGACTTTC CASTLDVSGTNVLTF
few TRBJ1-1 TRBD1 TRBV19 TGTGCCAGTAGTATAGGAGGGGCGACAGGGGGCTGGGCAGCTTTCTTT CASSIGGATGGWAAFF
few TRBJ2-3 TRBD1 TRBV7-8 TGTGCCAGCAGCAGAACCCGGGACAGGGGACCAGATACGCAGTATTTT CASSRTRDRGPDTQYF
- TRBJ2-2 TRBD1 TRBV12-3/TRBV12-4 TGTGCCAGCAGTACCGACCGGACAGGATACGCGGGGGAGCTGTTTTTT CASSTDRTGYAGELFF
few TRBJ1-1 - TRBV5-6 TGTGCCAGCAGCTCGAGGGGGGTCACTGAAGCTTTCTTT CASSSRGVTEAFF
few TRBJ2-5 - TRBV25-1 TGTGCCAGCAGTCTTCACGGTGACTTTCAAAACCAAGAGACCCAGTACTTC CASSLHGDFQNQETQYF
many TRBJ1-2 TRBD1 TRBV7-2 TGTGCCAGCAGCCCCAGGACAGGGGGGGATGGCTACACCTTC CASSPRTGGDGYTF
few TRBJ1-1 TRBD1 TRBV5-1 TGCGCCAGCAGCTTAAGACAGGGGCCCGATGAAGCTTTCTTT CASSLRQGPDEAFF
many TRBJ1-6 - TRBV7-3 TGTGCCAGCAGCTCAGACCTGGGACCCCTCCACTTT CASSSDLGPLHF
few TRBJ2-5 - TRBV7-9 TGTGCCAGCAGCGAGAGGGAGGCAGGAGAGACCCAGTACTTC CASSEREAGETQYF
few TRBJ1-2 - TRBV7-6 TGTGCCAGCAGCTTGGGGTTCGACTATGGCTACACCTTC CASSLGFDYGYTF
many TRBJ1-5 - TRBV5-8 TGTGCCAGCACGGAACAGGGACGTGGCAATCAGCCCCAGCATTTT CASTEQGRGNQPQHF
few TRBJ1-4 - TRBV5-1 TGCGCCAGCAGCTTGGGAACCGGGACAATTGGAGAAAAACTGTTTTTT CASSLGTGTIGEKLFF
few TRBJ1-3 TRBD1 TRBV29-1 TGCAGCGTGGAACAGGGGAACTCTGGAAACACCATATATTTT CSVEQGNSGNTIYF
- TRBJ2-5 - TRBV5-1 TGCGCCAGCAGCTCGGTCGGGGTTTCCGTCGGAGAGACCCAGTACTTC CASSSVGVSVGETQYF
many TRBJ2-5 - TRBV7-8 TGTGCCAGCAGCTTACTGGCGGGCCGAGAGACCCAGTACTTC CASSLLAGRETQYF
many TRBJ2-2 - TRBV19 TGTGCCAGTACCCACCGGGGGAGCGTCAACACCGGGGAGCTGTTTTTT CASTHRGSVNTGELFF
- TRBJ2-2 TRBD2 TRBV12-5 TGTGCTAGTGGTTTGGTAATAGCGGGGGACTCGGACACCGGGGAGCTGTTTTTT CASGLVIAGDSDTGELFF
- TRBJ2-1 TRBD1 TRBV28 TGTGCCAGCAGTTTTTCCGGGACAGGGGAAGAGAATGATCAGTTCTTC CASSFSGTGEENDQFF
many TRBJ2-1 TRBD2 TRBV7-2 TGTGCCAGCAGCTTGTGGGAGGGGAGTGAGCAGTTCTTC CASSLWEGSEQFF
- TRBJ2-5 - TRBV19 TGTGCCAGTAGTATAGTTTCCCAAGAGACCCAGTACTTC CASSIVSQETQYF
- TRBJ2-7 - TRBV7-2 TGTGCCAGCAGCCCACTCGACGAGCAGTACTTC CASSPLDEQYF
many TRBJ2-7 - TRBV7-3 TGTGCCAGCAGCCCGGGACCGTACGAGCAGTACTTC CASSPGPYEQYF
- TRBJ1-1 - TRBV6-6 TGTGCCAGCATCCCATCCCCCGGGGGAGCCACTGAAGCTTTCTTT CASIPSPGGATEAFF
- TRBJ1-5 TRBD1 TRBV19 TGTGCCAGTAGTCGGGACAGGGGGGACAATCAGCCCCAGCATTTT CASSRDRGDNQPQHF
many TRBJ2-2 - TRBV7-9 TGTGCCAGCAGGGGACCGGCGAACACCGGGGAGCTGTTTTTT CASRGPANTGELFF
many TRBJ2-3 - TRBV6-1 TGTGCCAGCAGTATCCGGGACACCCAGCCCTTTTATACGCAGTATTTT CASSIRDTQPFYTQYF
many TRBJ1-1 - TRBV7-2 TGTGCCAGCAGCTTAGTAGGTGGGAACACTGAAGCTTTCTTT CASSLVGGNTEAFF
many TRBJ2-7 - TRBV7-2 TGTGCCAGCAGCTACCGGGACCGCGGCGAGCAGTACTTC CASSYRDRGEQYF
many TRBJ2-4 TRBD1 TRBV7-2 TGTGCCAGCAGCTCAGCCGGGACAGGGGCAAACATTCAGTACTTC CASSSAGTGANIQYF
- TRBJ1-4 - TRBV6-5 TGTGCCAGCACCCGGACAGTAAATGAAAAACTGTTTTTT CASTRTVNEKLFF
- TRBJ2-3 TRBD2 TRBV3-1 TGTGCCAGCAGCCAACCCGGAGGACTAGCGGGAACAGATACGCAGTATTTT CASSQPGGLAGTDTQYF
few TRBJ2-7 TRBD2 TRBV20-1 TGCAGTGCTAGAGATCAGAGCGGGAGGCCTCCCTACGAGCAGTACTTC CSARDQSGRPPYEQYF
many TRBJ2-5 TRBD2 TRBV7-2 TGTGCCAGCAGCTTAGTGGGGACTAGCGGGGGCCAAGAGACCCAGTACTTC CASSLVGTSGGQETQYF
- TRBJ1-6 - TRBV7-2 TGTGCCAGCAGCTTACTCGTCCCACAGTCGAATTCACCCCTCCACTTT CASSLLVPQSNSPLHF
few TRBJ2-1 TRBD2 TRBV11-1 TGTGCCAGCAGCTTAGCGAGAGTGACTAGCGGGAGGAAGTTCTTC CASSLARVTSGRKFF
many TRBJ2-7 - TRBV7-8 TGTGCCAGCAGCCCAAGGGGGGAGAGAAGGGGGGAGCAGTACTTC CASSPRGERRGEQYF
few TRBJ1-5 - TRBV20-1 TGCAGTGCATTGGCGGGGGCTGTTCAGCCCCAGCATTTT CSALAGAVQPQHF